This is a list of T cell receptor beta chains from one sample in a study of PD-L1 blockade in urothelial cancer. The protocol was immunoSEQ multiplex PCR, while the TCRdb copy is restricted to in-frame clones and leaves out a portion. The sample has more than 90,000 clones, more than 85% seen once. This material consisted of PBMCs, taken around atezolizumab (anti-PD-L1) treatment. All receptors come from a man aged 60 to 69 with urothelial cancer. CDR3s include the opening cysteine and the closing phenylalanine or tryptophan. Each record gives: V gene, clone size, CDR3 length, J gene, D gene, CDR3 DNA, CDR3 protein. A D gene is named only where the DNA matches it firmly. The size entry is marked missing in some rows and otherwise reads once, few, many or a size class.

v_call: TRBV10-3; clone_size: once; cdr3_length: 16; j_call: TRBJ1-1; d_call: TRBD1; cdr3_nt: TGTGCCATCAGTGGTCCGGGACAGGGGATGAACACTGAAGCTTTCTTT; cdr3_aa: CAISGPGQGMNTEAFF
v_call: TRBV7-2; clone_size: NA; cdr3_length: 15; j_call: TRBJ1-2; d_call: NA; cdr3_nt: TGTGCCAGCAGCTTAGTTTCAGAAGCTAACTATGGCTACACCTTC; cdr3_aa: CASSLVSEANYGYTF
v_call: TRBV5-1; clone_size: NA; cdr3_length: 17; j_call: TRBJ2-5; d_call: TRBD2; cdr3_nt: TGCGCCAGCAGCTTAATCCTTAGCGGGAGGGGGAAAGAGACCCAGTACTTC; cdr3_aa: CASSLILSGRGKETQYF
v_call: TRBV5-1; clone_size: few; cdr3_length: 15; j_call: TRBJ1-2; d_call: NA; cdr3_nt: TGCGCCAGCAGCGCTGGATATGCTGGGGGCGACGGCTACACCTTC; cdr3_aa: CASSAGYAGGDGYTF
v_call: TRBV5-4; clone_size: NA; cdr3_length: 16; j_call: TRBJ2-2; d_call: TRBD1; cdr3_nt: TGTGCCAGCAGCACCCCGGGACAGGCGAACACCGGGGAGCTGTTTTTT; cdr3_aa: CASSTPGQANTGELFF
v_call: TRBV2; clone_size: once; cdr3_length: 14; j_call: TRBJ2-3; d_call: NA; cdr3_nt: TGTGCCAGCAGACCCGGACAATGGGTAGATACGCAGTATTTT; cdr3_aa: CASRPGQWVDTQYF
v_call: TRBV28; clone_size: once; cdr3_length: 14; j_call: TRBJ2-7; d_call: TRBD1; cdr3_nt: TGTGCCAGCAGTTTATACAGGGGGGTCTACGAGCAGTACTTC; cdr3_aa: CASSLYRGVYEQYF
v_call: TRBV7-9; clone_size: once; cdr3_length: 18; j_call: TRBJ2-7; d_call: NA; cdr3_nt: TGTGCCAGCAGCTTAGGTTATACAGGGTTGGTTTCGGCCTACGAGCAGTACTTC; cdr3_aa: CASSLGYTGLVSAYEQYF
v_call: TRBV7-6; clone_size: NA; cdr3_length: 18; j_call: TRBJ2-7; d_call: NA; cdr3_nt: TGTGCCAGCAGCTCTTATGGGGAAGGAGCAGGGGATAGCTACGAGCAGTACTTC; cdr3_aa: CASSSYGEGAGDSYEQYF
v_call: TRBV11-3; clone_size: NA; cdr3_length: 15; j_call: TRBJ2-7; d_call: TRBD2; cdr3_nt: TGTGCCAGCAGCGCAACTAGCGGGATTTCGGCTGAGCAGTACTTC; cdr3_aa: CASSATSGISAEQYF
v_call: TRBV5-1; clone_size: NA; cdr3_length: 12; j_call: TRBJ2-5; d_call: NA; cdr3_nt: TGCGCCAGCAGCTTGACAGAAGAGACCCAGTACTTC; cdr3_aa: CASSLTEETQYF
v_call: TRBV7-3; clone_size: NA; cdr3_length: 13; j_call: TRBJ2-1; d_call: NA; cdr3_nt: TGTGCCAGCACCCCCAGGGTGGGAGGAGAGCAGTTCTTC; cdr3_aa: CASTPRVGGEQFF
v_call: TRBV6-5; clone_size: NA; cdr3_length: 14; j_call: TRBJ1-3; d_call: NA; cdr3_nt: TGTGCCAGCAGTTCCGACGGCGGTGGAAACACCATATATTTT; cdr3_aa: CASSSDGGGNTIYF
v_call: TRBV5-1; clone_size: NA; cdr3_length: 13; j_call: TRBJ2-1; d_call: NA; cdr3_nt: TGCGCCAGCAGCGCTGAGAGAAGCAATGAGCAGTTCTTC; cdr3_aa: CASSAERSNEQFF